The source of this T cell receptor (beta chain) is a study of shared clonotypes between healthy human individuals. General observations from the study: The study found lower generation probabilities in non-shared clonotypes than in those shared by all four donors.

Measured with immunoSEQ multiplex PCR; TCRdb has only the in-frame clones, and not every one. The table includes roughly 2.2 million clones, just under 95% detected once. The CDR3 covers 16 residues. Germline lookup yields CDR1 SGHRS and CDR2 YFSETQ. The V segment lost 4 bases and the J segment 10 bases; nucleotides outside the gene matches: 16. A remark on this clone: Its target is unknown.

The rearrangement joins TRBV5-1 to TRBJ2-1; 8 bases agree with TRBD2. Sequencing was performed on naive CD4+ T cells from PBMCs. Subset reported: CD45RA+ positively selected. The receptor's source is a man between 18 and 35 years old in good health. Some clones in this sample may be carry-over from other donors' samples. CDR3 DNA sequence: TGCGCCAGCAGCCCGGACCCGGGACTAGGCTCTTCGGAGCAGTTCTTC. Its protein product is CASSPDPGLGSSEQFF.